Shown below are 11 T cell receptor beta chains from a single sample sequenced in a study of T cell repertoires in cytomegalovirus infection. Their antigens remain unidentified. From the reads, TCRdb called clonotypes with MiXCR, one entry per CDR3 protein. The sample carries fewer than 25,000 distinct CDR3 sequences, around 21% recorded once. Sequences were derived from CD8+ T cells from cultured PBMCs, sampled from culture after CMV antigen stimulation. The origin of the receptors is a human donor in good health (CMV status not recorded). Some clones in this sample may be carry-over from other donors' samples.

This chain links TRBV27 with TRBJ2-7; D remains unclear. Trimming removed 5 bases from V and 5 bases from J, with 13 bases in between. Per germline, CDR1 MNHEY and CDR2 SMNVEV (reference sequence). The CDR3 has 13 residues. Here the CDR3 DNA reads TGTGCCAGCAGTAGTCTTGAAAGGCACGAGCAGTACTTC. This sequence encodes CASSSLERHEQYF.

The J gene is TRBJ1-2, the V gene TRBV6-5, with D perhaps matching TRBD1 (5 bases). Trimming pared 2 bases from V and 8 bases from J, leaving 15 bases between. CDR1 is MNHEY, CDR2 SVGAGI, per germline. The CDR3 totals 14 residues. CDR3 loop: CASSYQPDSLGYTF. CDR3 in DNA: TGTGCCAGCAGTTACCAACCCGACAGCCTCGGCTACACCTTC.

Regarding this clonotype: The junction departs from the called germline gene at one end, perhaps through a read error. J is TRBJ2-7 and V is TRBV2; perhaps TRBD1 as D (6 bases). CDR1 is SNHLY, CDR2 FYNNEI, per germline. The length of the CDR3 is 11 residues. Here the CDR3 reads CQTGNSYEQYF. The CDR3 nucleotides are TGCCAAACAGGGAATTCCTACGAGCAGTACTTC.

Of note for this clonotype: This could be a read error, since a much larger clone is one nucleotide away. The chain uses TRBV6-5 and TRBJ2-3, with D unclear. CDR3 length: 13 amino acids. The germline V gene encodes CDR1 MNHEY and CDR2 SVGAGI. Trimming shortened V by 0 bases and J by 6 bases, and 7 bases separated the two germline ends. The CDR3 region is CASSYSPLDTQYF. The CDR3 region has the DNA TGTGCCAGCAGTTACTCCCCTTTGGATACGCAGTATTTT.

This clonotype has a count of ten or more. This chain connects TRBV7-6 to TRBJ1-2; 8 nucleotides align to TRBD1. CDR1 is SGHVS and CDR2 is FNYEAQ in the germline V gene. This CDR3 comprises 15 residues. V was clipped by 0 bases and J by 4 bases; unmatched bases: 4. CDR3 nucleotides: TGTGCCAGCAGCTTAGCCCATACAGGGGGCTATGGCTACACCTTC. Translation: CASSLAHTGGYGYTF.

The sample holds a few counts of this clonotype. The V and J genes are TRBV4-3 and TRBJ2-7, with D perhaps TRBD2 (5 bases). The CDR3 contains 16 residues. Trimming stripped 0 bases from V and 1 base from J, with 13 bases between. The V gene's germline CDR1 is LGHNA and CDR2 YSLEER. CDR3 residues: CASSQDVGRTSYEQYF. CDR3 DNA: TGCGCCAGCAGCCAAGATGTAGGACGGACTTCCTACGAGCAGTACTTC.

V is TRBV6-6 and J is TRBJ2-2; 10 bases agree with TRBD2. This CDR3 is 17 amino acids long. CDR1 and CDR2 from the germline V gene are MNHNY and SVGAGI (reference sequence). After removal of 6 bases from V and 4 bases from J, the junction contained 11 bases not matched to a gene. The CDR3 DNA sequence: TGTGCCAGCAGCCACGGGCTTAGCGGGGGGACCACCGGGGAGCTGTTTTTT. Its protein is CASSHGLSGGTTGELFF.

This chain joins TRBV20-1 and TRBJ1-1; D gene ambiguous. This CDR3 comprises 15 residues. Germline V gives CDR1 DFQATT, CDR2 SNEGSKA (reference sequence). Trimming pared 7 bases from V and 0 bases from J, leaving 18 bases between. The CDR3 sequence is CSGKKGTFVNTEAFF. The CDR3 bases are TGCAGTGGGAAAAAGGGAACGTTTGTGAACACTGAAGCTTTCTTT.

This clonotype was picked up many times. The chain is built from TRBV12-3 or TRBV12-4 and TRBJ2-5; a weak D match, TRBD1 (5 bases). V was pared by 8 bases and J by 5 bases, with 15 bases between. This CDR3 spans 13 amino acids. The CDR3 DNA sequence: TGTGCCAGCCGTCCAGGGTGGGGCGAGACCCAGTACTTC. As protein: CASRPGWGETQYF.

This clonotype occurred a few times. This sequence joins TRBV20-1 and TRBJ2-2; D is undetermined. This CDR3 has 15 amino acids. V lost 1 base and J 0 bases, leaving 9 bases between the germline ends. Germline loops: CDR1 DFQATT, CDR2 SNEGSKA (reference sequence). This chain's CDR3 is CSARGPNSNTGELFF. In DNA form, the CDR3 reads TGCAGTGCTAGAGGTCCGAACTCGAACACCGGGGAGCTGTTTTTT.

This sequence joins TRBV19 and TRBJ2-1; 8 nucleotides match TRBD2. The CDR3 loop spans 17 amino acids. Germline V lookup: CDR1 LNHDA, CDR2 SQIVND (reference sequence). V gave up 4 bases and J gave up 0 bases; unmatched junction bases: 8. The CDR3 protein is CASSTRLALSSYNEQFF. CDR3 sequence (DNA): TGTGCCAGTAGTACGCGACTAGCGCTGAGCTCCTACAATGAGCAGTTCTTC. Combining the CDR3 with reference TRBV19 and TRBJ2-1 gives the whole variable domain DGGITQSPKYLFRKEGQNVTLSCEQNLNHDAMYWYRQDPGQGLRLIYYSQIVNDFQKGDIAEGYSVSREKKESFPLTVTSAQKNPTAFYLCASSTRLALSSYNEQFFGPGTRLTVL.